The entry that follows covers one T cell receptor beta chain sequence. Which antigen it targets is not known. These data are taken from a study of cytomegalovirus exposure and HLA in healthy donors (dated by TCRdb to the late 2010s). Background for the entire study: An earlier analysis of roughly 630 of the donors reported roughly 300 Gb of sequence data and 100 million to 130 million unique TCR beta sequences from 150 million to 200 million T cells. Roughly 300 gigabases of sequencing data and around 80 million unique TCR sequences made up an early release that covered some 640 HLA-typed donors. Of the 300 to 500 genotyped donors, 75% to 85% were placed in the genetic ancestry cluster associated with self-reported Caucasian donors. The aim of the study was to test whether cataloging public T cell receptors could identify signatures of past pathogen exposure. The T cell repertoires of 550 to 850 subjects were profiled by immunosequencing and related to cytomegalovirus serostatus. A separate validation cohort of approximately 120 different subjects was used in addition to the 666-subject first cohort. The study combined high-throughput TCR immunosequencing, statistical association of individual TCRs with disease status, and machine learning to predict cytomegalovirus infection status. To study patterns of TCR occurrence, a later analysis re-analyzed previously published TCR beta repertoires from hundreds of donors and added high-resolution HLA genotyping. The later analysis used no new phenotypic data to find candidate immune exposures, relying instead on TCR beta sequences and their occurrence across donors. In an earlier analysis of 587 of the donors, high-throughput TCR beta sequencing was used to judge whether each TCR beta V gene segment behaved as functional or pseudogenic. Donor age, sex, ethnicity and CMV serostatus were compiled alongside the repertoire data. Genome-wide SNP genotypes for about 60% of the roughly 670 donors were used in a later genetic analysis, which treated that subset as a discovery cohort. All discovery cohort repertoires had been generated using a single sequencing platform. HLA typing covered class I and class II loci at four-digit resolution. The number of donors typed differed by locus, with 629-630 for A, B, C, DRB1 and DQB1, around 560 for DQA1, 600 to 610 for DPA1, and some 450 for DPB1. Because of strong linkage in the cohort, five DR-DQ haplotypes were treated as single units for association and clustering. Among roughly 400 genotyped donors of the cohort, an average of around 240,000 unique TCR beta nucleotide sequences was sequenced per donor, of which roughly 17% were non-productive.

The CDR3 sequence holds 13 residues, the cysteine and phenylalanine included. The retained sequence is limited to the CDR3, 39 bases, with the frame set at the first base. The V end loses 3 bases and the J end loses 1 base, and a stretch of 6 bases separates them. CDR1 and CDR2 were assigned from the germline V gene as SGHNT and YENEEA. Points the paper makes about the study in general: The sequencing pipeline was judged likely to have produced a cluster of highly shared sequence variants as a technical artifact. The only immune exposure information available for the cohort was CMV serostatus. The earlier analysis of 587 of the donors excluded 15 to 20 rarely observed V segments, including chromosome 9 orphons, because counts were too low. According to the authors, the approach could potentially be generalized to other disease states and immunological phenotypes. In this cohort, only TCR beta chains were sequenced, and detectable features were limited by the absence of alpha or paired-chain data. Most TCR sequences were seen in very few donors, while some public TCRs were found in many individuals. A further reported finding was that TCR beta sequences accurately predicted the HLA-A and HLA-B alleles for most subjects in the first cohort. The classifier was reported to diagnose cytomegalovirus status with high specificity and sensitivity in both the original and validation cohorts. Roughly uniform sequencing depth across donors was assumed in presence/absence analyses, although this assumption may not hold. Some IMGT-functional V segments, including TRBV6-2 and TRBV6-3, could not be told apart with the 87-base-pair reads, so those segments were excluded. Because HLA typing was missing for some donors at each locus, association tests included only the typed subset. Compared with equally common non-associated chains, HLA-associated TCR beta chains in a later analysis were more clonally expanded and had lower generation probabilities. According to a later analysis, parvovirus B19, influenza, CMV and Epstein-Barr virus appeared linked to several top co-occurrence clusters. A later analysis associated 16,951 TCR beta sequences with specific HLA alleles at a false discovery rate of 0.05. An earlier analysis of several hundred of the donors showed that most TCR beta V segments appeared in productive rearrangements either about 90% or about 30% of the time, which broadly matched IMGT annotations. Most CMV-associated TCR beta chains appeared to be HLA-restricted in a later analysis, and the HLA associations seemed to be driven largely by CMV exposure. In a later analysis, the rate of TCR association differed among HLA loci, with DRB1 alleles having the most associated TCRs and HLA-C alleles having the fewest. In the study, 150 to 200 TCR beta chains were listed as associated with cytomegalovirus. A later genetic analysis associated a missense DCLRE1C variant with V-gene and J-gene trimming of TCR beta chains, and an independent cohort replicated the association. When HLA alleles, especially DR and DQ, strongly co-occurred, attributing TCR associations to individual alleles was difficult. Three of the identified cytomegalovirus-associated TCR beta chains were confirmed in vitro to be specific for cytomegalovirus antigens. Linkage disequilibrium might explain the correlated functional status among segregating V segments, but an unknown experimental factor could not be excluded. Compared with the roughly 700-donor mean, donors in an Asian-associated ancestry cluster had fewer N-insertions in productive TCRs, according to a later genetic analysis.

Receptor libraries were prepared by the immunoSEQ multiplex PCR assay. The multiplex PCR relied on a mix of 60 forward primers for TCR Vbeta segments and 13 reverse primers for TCR Jbeta segments. The CDR3 region of rearranged TCR beta genes was amplified from genomic DNA by a multiplex PCR assay. Amplified TCR beta libraries were sequenced as 87-base-pair reads on the Illumina HiSeq System. Per the source publication's procedure: A later analysis counted tens of millions of unique TCR beta chains across the approximately 700 repertoires, and around 12 million of these chains were shared by at least two donors. A nearest-neighbor algorithm error-corrected the raw reads and collapsed the reads into unique sequences, merging closely related sequences to remove PCR and sequencing errors. V, D and J gene segments were assigned by aligning CDR3 sequences to IMGT reference sequences. For a sequence to be retained, a match of at least six nucleotides to both a V gene segment and a J gene segment was required. Rearrangements were called productive when the CDR3 lacked stop codons and stayed in frame with V and J; all others were non-productive. Following IMGT convention, CDR3 was defined as the stretch from the second conserved V-encoded cysteine to the conserved J-encoded phenylalanine. In an earlier analysis of around 570 of the donors, sequences lacking an unambiguous match to a single V gene segment were excluded. In an earlier analysis of about 590 of the donors, a V segment was called functional when productive rearrangements were above 56.7%, and segregating when the standard deviation between donors exceeded 5%. A statistical classification framework was developed to diagnose cytomegalovirus status using the catalog of TCR beta chain sequences. A later analysis assigned V and J genes by comparing TCR nucleotide sequences with IMGT/GENE-DB human TR gene sequences. Using the TCRdist pipeline, a later analysis assigned CDR3 sequences along with most-parsimonious VDJ recombination scenarios. A later analysis defined each TCR beta chain by its CDR3 amino acid sequence plus V-gene family, and excluded reads lacking a unique V-gene family. As a way to deal with suspected cross-contamination and a sequencing artifact, a later analysis dropped hundreds of nucleotide sequences that were highly shared and had low generation probability. For each public chain, a later analysis derived a clonal expansion index from normalized ranks of inferred template counts within each repertoire. A later analysis computed generation probabilities with a VDJ recombination model fitted to out-of-frame rearrangements, and checked the results against IGoR. Hypergeometric tests were used in a later analysis to score TCR-TCR, TCR-HLA and TCR-CMV co-occurrence, with a repertoire-size bias correction applied to the TCR pairs. To estimate false discovery rates, a later analysis permuted the HLA or CMV assignments 20 times. In a later analysis, co-occurring TCRs were grouped with DBSCAN, and TCRdist sequence similarity was added when clustering was performed within HLA-allele-positive subsets. Co-occurrence clustering excluded repertoires with fewer than 30,000 or more than 120,000 public chains, plus five with anomalous nucleotide sharing. Not all clones reach the TCRdb copy of this immuneACCESS table, which keeps in-frame sequences only. Checked studies attribute under half of the gap to unresolved V genes and leave the rest unexplained. The DNA was the basis for D and trimming; V, J and clone size are from that table. The table held for this sample gives around 50,000 clones. The ten most abundant clones make up approximately 7% of the sample.

In total, approximately 610 healthy bone marrow donors made up the cohort. Cohort members were all nominally healthy when sampled, although unrecorded immune exposures were likely present. The donor was CMV seronegative and belonged to the group of over 350 seronegative cohort members. Every donor gave a peripheral blood sample, and the peripheral blood mononuclear cells from that sample were used for TCR beta sequencing. The Qiagen DNeasy Blood Extraction Kit was used to extract genomic DNA from the blood cell samples. What was sequenced was PBMCs. This sequence originates from a middle-aged woman in good health and CMV-seronegative. The rearranged segments are TRBV11-3 and TRBJ1-1; no confident D gene assignment can be made. The CDR3 region reads CASSFLPNTEAFF. The bases are TGTGCCAGCAGCTTTCTCCCGAACACTGAAGCTTTCTTT.